These 21 T cell receptor beta chains were all obtained from the same sample, sequenced in a study of T cell changes during pregnancy in multiple sclerosis (dated 2019 in TCRdb). The library was generated by the immunoSEQ multiplex PCR assay. As stored in TCRdb, this immuneACCESS dataset retains in-frame rearrangements with V and J assigned. A fraction of the clones does not appear; measured against another copy, unresolved V genes explain less than half of the discrepancy, and the remainder lacks a known reason. In this sample the table shows about 70,000 clones, over 80% of which occur a single time. The ten largest clonotypes hold 2.5% to 3.5% of the sample. The source was CD8+ T cells from peripheral blood mononuclear cells, collected in the third trimester of pregnancy. The receptor set was obtained from a female donor in good health, enrolled as a control in a pregnancy study.

The chain couples TRBV19 to TRBJ2-7; 8 nucleotides agree with TRBD1. Germline CDR1 reads LNHDA; CDR2 reads SQIVND (reference sequence). The CDR3 loop spans 15 amino acids. Trimming at V came to 6 bases and at J to 3 bases, leaving 10 bases not matched to a gene. CDR3 sequence reads: CASSHGQGVIYEQYF. The CDR3 DNA follows: TGTGCCAGTAGCCATGGACAGGGTGTTATCTACGAGCAGTACTTC.

V is TRBV2 and J is TRBJ1-1, with D unclear. The CDR3 runs 11 residues. Trimming cost V 8 bases and J 1 base, with 5 bases left between them. CDR1 and CDR2 from the germline V gene are SNHLY and FYNNEI. The CDR3 protein is CASYSNTEAFF. In DNA, the CDR3 is TGTGCCAGCTATTCGAACACTGAAGCTTTCTTT. The full variable domain, with the rest looked up from reference TRBV2 and TRBJ1-1, is EPEVTQTPSHQVTQMGQEVILRCVPISNHLYFYWYRQILGQKVEFLVSFYNNEISEKSEIFDDQFSVERPDGSNFTLKIRSTKLEDSAMYFCASYSNTEAFFGQGTRLTVV.

The chain uses TRBV29-1 and TRBJ2-2, with D maybe TRBD2 (5 bases). Trimming cost V 7 bases and J 3 bases, with 18 bases left between them. Germline V CDR1 and CDR2: SQVTM, ANQGSEA. This CDR3 contains 15 residues. This chain's CDR3 is CSAKAGVGDTGELFF. As DNA, the CDR3 is TGCAGCGCAAAGGCCGGGGTTGGAGACACCGGGGAGCTGTTTTTT.

V and J are TRBV20-1 and TRBJ1-1; a weak D match, TRBD1 (5 bases). This CDR3 spans 11 amino acids. Germline V gives CDR1 DFQATT, CDR2 SNEGSKA (reference sequence). V lost 1 base, J lost 9 bases, and 9 bases lay in between. CDR3 amino acids: CSARGGVQAFF. The CDR3 nucleotides are TGCAGTGCTAGAGGGGGGGTTCAAGCTTTCTTT.

J is TRBJ1-3 and V is TRBV27; D not certain. V was clipped by 5 bases and J by 2 bases, with 10 bases between them. The CDR3 covers 14 residues. Germline CDR1 MNHEY, CDR2 SMNVEV (reference sequence). The CDR3 loop reads CASSPSLAGNTIYF. The CDR3 DNA follows: TGTGCCAGCAGTCCGAGCCTGGCTGGAAACACCATATATTTT.

This chain joins TRBV30 and TRBJ1-1, with 8 positions matching TRBD1. The J segment lost 1 base and the V segment lost 1 base, leaving 2 bases of the junction unmatched. The CDR3 has 14 residues. Germline CDR1 is GTSNPN and CDR2 is SVGIG (reference sequence). The CDR3 DNA sequence: TGTGCCTGGAGTGCAGGGGGCCAGAACACTGAAGCTTTCTTT. Residues: CAWSAGGQNTEAFF.

The chain links TRBV30 to TRBJ1-1; 10 nucleotides line up with TRBD1. This CDR3 spans 14 amino acids. The germline V gene has CDR1 GTSNPN and CDR2 SVGIG (reference sequence). Unmatched junction bases numbered 6, after V lost 2 bases and J lost 6 bases. The CDR3 sequence: CAWSLGTGVAEAFF. CDR3 in DNA: TGTGCCTGGAGTCTCGGGACAGGGGTGGCTGAAGCTTTCTTT.

J is TRBJ2-1 and V is TRBV5-8, with unresolved D. Per the germline V gene, CDR1 is SGHTS and CDR2 is YDEGEE. V lost 2 bases and J lost 2, with 11 bases in between. CDR3 length equals 15 residues. CDR3 sequence reads: CASSFLTGTYNEQFF. The CDR3 nucleotides read TGTGCCAGCAGCTTTTTGACTGGCACCTACAATGAGCAGTTCTTC.

This sequence joins TRBV27 and TRBJ2-1, with D maybe TRBD1 (6 bases). The V gene's germline CDR1 is MNHEY and CDR2 SMNVEV (reference sequence). CDR3 length: 16 amino acids. The germline V and J ends were trimmed by 5 bases and 3 bases, with 17 bases remaining between them. The CDR3 DNA follows: TGTGCCAGCAGTCCAAACCGGGACAACCTCTACAATGAGCAGTTCTTC. Its translation: CASSPNRDNLYNEQFF.

The chain couples TRBV27 to TRBJ2-7; tentative D call: TRBD2 (6 bases). CDR1 MNHEY and CDR2 SMNVEV come from the germline V gene (reference sequence). The CDR3 runs to 15 residues. V was clipped by 3 bases and J by 0 bases, with 12 bases between them. The CDR3 protein is CASSFRGLGSYEQYF. The CDR3 DNA reads as TGTGCCAGCAGTTTTAGGGGACTGGGCTCCTACGAGCAGTACTTC.

The chain couples TRBV5-1 to TRBJ1-1, with 8 bases fitting TRBD1. CDR1 is SGHRS, CDR2 YFSETQ, per germline. Germline trimming cut 0 bases from V and 7 bases from J; bases unmatched to any gene: 5. The CDR3 extends over 14 amino acids. The CDR3 here is CASSLDQGAREAFF. CDR3 coding DNA: TGCGCCAGCAGCTTGGATCAGGGGGCCCGTGAAGCTTTCTTT.

This chain connects TRBV7-9 to TRBJ1-4; TRBD1 is a possible D gene (5 bases). Looked up from germline, CDR1 is SEHNR and CDR2 is FQNEAQ (reference sequence). Trimming cost V 5 bases and J 5 bases, with 21 bases left between them. This CDR3 has 17 amino acids. Written as DNA, the CDR3 is TGTGCCAGCAGCGCTCCTCTATCTGACAGCCAGAATGAAAAACTGTTTTTT. This gives the protein CASSAPLSDSQNEKLFF.

The chain uses TRBV7-9 and TRBJ1-2, with 7 bases fitting TRBD1. The CDR3 runs to 16 residues. V was clipped by 5 bases and J by 4 bases; unmatched bases: 13. In germline, CDR1 is SEHNR, CDR2 FQNEAQ (reference sequence). The CDR3 protein is CASSPLDREWAYGYTF. The DNA of the CDR3 is TGTGCCAGCAGCCCTCTTGACAGGGAATGGGCCTATGGCTACACCTTC. Combining the CDR3 with reference TRBV7-9 and TRBJ1-2 gives the whole variable domain DTGVSQNPRHKITKRGQNVTFRCDPISEHNRLYWYRQTLGQGPEFLTYFQNEAQLEKSRLLSDRFSAERPKGSFSTLEIQRTEQGDSAMYLCASSPLDREWAYGYTFGSGTRLTVV.

This clone showed up just a few times. This chain connects TRBV19 to TRBJ1-5; 8 bases line up with TRBD1. The CDR3 covers 15 residues. The junction had 7 bases not matched to a gene; V was cut back by 5 bases and J by 4 bases. Germline lookup yields CDR1 LNHDA and CDR2 SQIVND (reference sequence). The DNA for the CDR3 is TGTGCCAGTAGTTTAGGGACAGGTCCTAATCAGCCCCAGCATTTT. Amino acids: CASSLGTGPNQPQHF.

This clone was found once. This CDR3 reads CASSLPRGQRDYGYTF. In DNA, the CDR3 is TGTGCCAGCAGCTTGCCAAGGGGGCAGAGGGACTATGGCTACACCTTC. The chain combines TRBV13 with TRBJ1-2, with 7 bases fitting TRBD1. This CDR3 region has 16 residues. J lost 3 bases, V lost 3 bases, and 10 bases had no gene match. The germline CDR1 and CDR2 sequences are PRHDT and FYEKMQ (reference sequence).

The sample holds a few counts of this clone. The CDR3 is CASSLASHEAFF. The CDR3 DNA is TGTGCCAGCAGCTTAGCCAGTCACGAAGCTTTCTTT. The chain recombines TRBV7-9 with TRBJ1-1; D remains unclear. The CDR3 sequence is 12 residues long. The germline CDR1 and CDR2 sequences are SEHNR and FQNEAQ (reference sequence). Between the trimmed V and J ends, which lost 0 bases and 8 bases, there was a span of 7 bases.

This sequence joins TRBV7-3 and TRBJ2-6; 7 bases map to TRBD1. Losses at the gene ends were 4 bases for V and 1 base for J; bases not matched to a gene: 10. CDR1 SGHTA and CDR2 FQGTGA come from the germline V gene. The CDR3 is 18 amino acids. The CDR3: CASSSKTQQGSGANVLTF. The CDR3 DNA follows: TGTGCCAGCAGCTCAAAAACCCAACAGGGGTCTGGGGCCAACGTCCTGACTTTC.

This chain uses TRBV11-2 with TRBJ2-5, with 8 bases that match TRBD2. The CDR3 totals 16 residues. Unmatched junction bases numbered 6, after V lost 3 bases and J lost 0 bases. Germline CDR1 and CDR2: SGHAT and FQNNGV. CDR3 sequence reads: CASSFLTAGDQETQYF. The CDR3 nucleotides are TGTGCCAGCAGCTTTCTCACAGCGGGGGACCAAGAGACCCAGTACTTC.

This clone was seen a single time. V usage is TRBV30 and J usage is TRBJ1-1; no firm D call. CDR3 length: 11 residues. Trimming removed 2 bases from V and 8 bases from J, with 9 bases in between. Germline assignment: CDR1 GTSNPN and CDR2 SVGIG (reference sequence). The CDR3 nucleotides read TGTGCCTGGAGTCCAGGTACAGAAGCTTTCTTT. Translating it yields CAWSPGTEAFF.

There are a few counts of this clone. The chain couples TRBV19 to TRBJ1-4, with D unresolved. The ends were cut back, 0 bases at V and 12 bases at J, with 8 bases in the middle. CDR3 size: 12 residues. The germline gives CDR1 LNHDA, CDR2 SQIVND (reference sequence). The CDR3 protein is CASSIDGRELFF. The CDR3 DNA reads TGTGCCAGTAGTATAGACGGGAGGGAACTGTTTTTT.

J is TRBJ1-6 and V is TRBV5-8, with 7 bases fitting TRBD1. The V and J ends lost 4 bases and 7 bases, in that order; junction bases with no gene match: 5. This CDR3 has 14 residues. Germline V lookup: CDR1 SGHTS, CDR2 YDEGEE. In DNA form, the CDR3 reads TGTGCCAGCAGCCTCCCGGGACAGAATTCACCCCTCCACTTT. This sequence encodes CASSLPGQNSPLHF.